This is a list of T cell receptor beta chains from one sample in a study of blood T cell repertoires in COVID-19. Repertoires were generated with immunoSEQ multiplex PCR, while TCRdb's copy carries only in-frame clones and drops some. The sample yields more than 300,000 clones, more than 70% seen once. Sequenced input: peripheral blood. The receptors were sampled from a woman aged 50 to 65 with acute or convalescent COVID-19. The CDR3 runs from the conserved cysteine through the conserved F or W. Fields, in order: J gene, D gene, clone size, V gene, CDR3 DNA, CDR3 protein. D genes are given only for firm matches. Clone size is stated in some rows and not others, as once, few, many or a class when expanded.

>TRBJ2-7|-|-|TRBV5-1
TGCGCCAGCAGCTTGAGCGGGTTCTACGAGCAGTACTTC
CASSLSGFYEQYF
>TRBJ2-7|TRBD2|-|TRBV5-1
TGCGCCAGCAGCAGCGGGACTAGCGGGAGTTACGAGCAGTACTTC
CASSSGTSGSYEQYF
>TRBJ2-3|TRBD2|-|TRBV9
TGTGCCAGCAGCGTACTAGCGGGAATTAGCACAGATACGCAGTATTTT
CASSVLAGISTDTQYF
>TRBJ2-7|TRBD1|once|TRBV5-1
TGCGCCAGCAGCCCGGGAGGGACAGGGGTCTACGAGCAGTACTTC
CASSPGGTGVYEQYF
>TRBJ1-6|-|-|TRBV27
TGTGCCAGCAGTTTACGTTGGGCCGCCTTACTTAATTCACCCCTCCACTTT
CASSLRWAALLNSPLHF
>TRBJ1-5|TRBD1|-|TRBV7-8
TGTGCCAGCAGCCCCTCAGGGGGTAGCAATCAGCCCCAGCATTTT
CASSPSGGSNQPQHF
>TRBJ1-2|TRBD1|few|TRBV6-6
TGTGCCAGCAGTCCGCGGGACAGGGTTTTCTATGGCTACACCTTC
CASSPRDRVFYGYTF
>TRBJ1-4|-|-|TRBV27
TGTGCCAGCAGGTTTGGGGGGGCCGGAACTAATGAAAAACTGTTTTTT
CASRFGGAGTNEKLFF
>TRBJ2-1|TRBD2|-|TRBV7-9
TGTGCCAGCAGCTTAGAGAGACTAGCGGAGCAGTTCTTC
CASSLERLAEQFF
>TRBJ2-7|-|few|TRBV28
TGTGCCAGCAGTTGGGGGCAATACGAGCAGTACTTC
CASSWGQYEQYF
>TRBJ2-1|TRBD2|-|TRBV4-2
TGTGCCAGCAGCCAAGCGGCGGGAGGCGGTACGGGGCCCTACAATGAGCAGTTCTTC
CASSQAAGGGTGPYNEQFF
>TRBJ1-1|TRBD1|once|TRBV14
TGTGCCAGCAGCCATGGGACAGCCATGAACACTGAAGCTTTCTTT
CASSHGTAMNTEAFF
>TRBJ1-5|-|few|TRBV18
TGTGCCAGCTCACCGATCCTTGTCCATACAGATCAGCCCCAGCATTTT
CASSPILVHTDQPQHF
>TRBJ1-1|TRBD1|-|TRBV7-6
TGTGCCAGCAGCCCAGGGACAGATGACACTGAAGCTTTCTTT
CASSPGTDDTEAFF
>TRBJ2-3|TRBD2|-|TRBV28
TGTGCCAGCAGTTCGGGACTAGCGGGGGGAAGAATCACAGATACGCAGTATTTT
CASSSGLAGGRITDTQYF
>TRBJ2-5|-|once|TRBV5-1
TGCGCCAGCAGCCTGGGGGGAGCGGAAGAGACCCAGTACTTC
CASSLGGAEETQYF
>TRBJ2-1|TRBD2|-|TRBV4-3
TGCGCCAGCAGCCAAGATCTTGGGACTAGCTTCTACAATGAGCAGTTCTTC
CASSQDLGTSFYNEQFF
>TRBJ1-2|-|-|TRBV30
TGTGCCTGGACCCTGAGGGACACAAATTCCTATGGCTACACCTTC
CAWTLRDTNSYGYTF
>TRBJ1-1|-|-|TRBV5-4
TGTGCCAGCAGCGGGCCCCAGGGTTTCGAGACTGAAGCTTTCTTT
CASSGPQGFETEAFF
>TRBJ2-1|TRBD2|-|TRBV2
TGTGCCAGCTGGCAGCGGGAGAAGGATGAGCAGTTCTTC
CASWQREKDEQFF
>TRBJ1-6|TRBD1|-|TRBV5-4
TGTGCCAGCAGCCAGGACGGGACAGGGGATCGTCCCCTCCACTTT
CASSQDGTGDRPLHF
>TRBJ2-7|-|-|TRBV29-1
TGCAGCGTTGAACAGGGGTCCTACGAGCAGTACTTC
CSVEQGSYEQYF
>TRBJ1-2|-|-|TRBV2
TGTGCCAGCACCTCTTCGACGGGTAATGGCTACACCTTC
CASTSSTGNGYTF
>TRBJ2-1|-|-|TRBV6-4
TGTGCCAGCAGTGACTCGAGTTCTGTTACTTACTCCTCCTACAATGAGCAGTTCTTC
CASSDSSSVTYSSYNEQFF
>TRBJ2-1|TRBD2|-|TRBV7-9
TGTGCCAGCAGCCTTCTAGCGGGAGGAGACAATGAGCAGTTCTTC
CASSLLAGGDNEQFF
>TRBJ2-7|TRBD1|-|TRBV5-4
TGTGCCAGCAGCCCACGGACAGGAAACTACGAGCAGTACTTC
CASSPRTGNYEQYF
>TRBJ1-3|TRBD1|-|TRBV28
TGTGCCAGCAGTATCAACACAGGGGGCCCTCACTCTGGAAACACCATATATTTT
CASSINTGGPHSGNTIYF
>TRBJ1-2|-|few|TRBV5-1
TGCGCCAGCAGGACAGGAGCTAACTATGGCTACACCTTC
CASRTGANYGYTF
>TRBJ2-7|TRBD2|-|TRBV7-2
TGTGCCAGCAGCTCGAGACTAGCGGGCGGCTACGAGCAGTACTTC
CASSSRLAGGYEQYF
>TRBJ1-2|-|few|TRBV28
TGTGCCAGCAGATTCCCCACGGTTTATAGGACGGGGAACTATGGCTACACCTTC
CASRFPTVYRTGNYGYTF
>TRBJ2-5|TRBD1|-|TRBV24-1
TGTGCCACCAGTGACTATACAGGGGAAGAGACCCAGTACTTC
CATSDYTGEETQYF
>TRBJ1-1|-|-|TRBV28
TGTGCCAGCAGTTTAAGGGGCGCTAACACTGAAGCTTTCTTT
CASSLRGANTEAFF
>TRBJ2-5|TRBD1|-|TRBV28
TGTGCCAGCAGCCCAACAGGGGAACAAGAGACCCAGTACTTC
CASSPTGEQETQYF
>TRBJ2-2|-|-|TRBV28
TGTGCCACCTGGGCAGGGGCGTTAATCACCGGGGAGCTGTTTTTT
CATWAGALITGELFF
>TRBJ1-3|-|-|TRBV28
TGTGCCAGCAGTTTAGGGGGGGCGCAGGGAAACACCATATATTTT
CASSLGGAQGNTIYF
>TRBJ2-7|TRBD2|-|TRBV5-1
TGCGCCAGCAGCATACTAGCGGGAGGTGAAGAGCAGTACTTC
CASSILAGGEEQYF
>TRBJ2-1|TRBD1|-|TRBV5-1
TGCGCCAGCAGCTTGGAACCGGGACAGGGTAACCACAATGAGCAGTTCTTC
CASSLEPGQGNHNEQFF
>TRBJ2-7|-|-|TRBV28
TGTGCCAGCAGTCTGACGGGACAAAGCTCCTACGAGCAGTACTTC
CASSLTGQSSYEQYF
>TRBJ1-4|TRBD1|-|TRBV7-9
TGTGCCATCCAATGGGACAGGATGAATGAAAAACTGTTTTTT
CAIQWDRMNEKLFF
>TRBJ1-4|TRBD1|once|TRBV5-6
TGTGCCAGCAGCTTGAGGGCAGGGGGAAATGAAAAACTGTTTTTT
CASSLRAGGNEKLFF
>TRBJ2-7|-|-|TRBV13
TGTGCCAGCAGCTCGTCTCTGGGGCTAGGCGAGCAGTACTTC
CASSSSLGLGEQYF
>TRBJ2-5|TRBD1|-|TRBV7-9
TGTGCCAGCAGCCCGGTCGGGACAGGCGAAGAGACCCAGTACTTC
CASSPVGTGEETQYF
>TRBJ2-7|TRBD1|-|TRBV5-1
TGCGCCAGCAGCTTGGACAGGGGATACTACGAGCAGTACTTC
CASSLDRGYYEQYF
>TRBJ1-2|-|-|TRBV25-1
TGTGCCAGCAGTGTGGCCGGCCCGACAGGCGGCTACACCTTC
CASSVAGPTGGYTF
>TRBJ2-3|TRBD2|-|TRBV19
TGTGCCAGTAACAGCGGGGACTTGGCTAGCGGGACAGATACGCAGTATTTT
CASNSGDLASGTDTQYF
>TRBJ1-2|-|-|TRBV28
TGTGCCAGCAGTTTATTAGGTGGGCTCTATGGCTACACCTTC
CASSLLGGLYGYTF
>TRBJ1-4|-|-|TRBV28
TGTGCCAGCAGTTTAGGCAGCTCGAGGGTAAAACTGTTTTTT
CASSLGSSRVKLFF